The rows below give T cell receptor beta chains drawn from one sample of a study of blood T cell repertoires in COVID-19. TCRdb's copy holds only in-frame clones and misses some; the assay was immunoSEQ multiplex PCR. Of 100,000 to 150,000 clones in the sample, 86% were seen once. Sequenced material: PBMCs or T cells enriched from blood (not recorded which). These receptors all come from a woman aged 45-65 years who had recovered from COVID-19. CDR3s include the opening cysteine and the closing phenylalanine or tryptophan. A D gene is named only where the DNA matches it firmly.

D gene: NA
V gene: TRBV27
CDR3 length: 15
CDR3 protein: CASSITGLSGNTIYF

D gene: TRBD1
V gene: TRBV13
CDR3 length: 15
CDR3 protein: CASSLGRIQGYEQYF

D gene: NA
V gene: TRBV19
CDR3 length: 15
CDR3 protein: CASSGLAASTDTQYF

D gene: TRBD1
V gene: TRBV18
CDR3 length: 14
CDR3 protein: CASSARDRGYEQYF

D gene: NA
V gene: TRBV2
CDR3 length: 15
CDR3 protein: CASISTVSGANVLTF

D gene: TRBD2
V gene: TRBV4-1
CDR3 length: 15
CDR3 protein: CASSQGTSGGDEQFF

D gene: TRBD1
V gene: TRBV27
CDR3 length: 14
CDR3 protein: CASPLKPGGFGYTF

D gene: TRBD1
V gene: TRBV5-4
CDR3 length: 17
CDR3 protein: CASSSPPGQGGDYGYTF

D gene: TRBD1
V gene: TRBV7-2
CDR3 length: 14
CDR3 protein: CASSPGTASRGYTF

D gene: TRBD2
V gene: TRBV6-2/TRBV6-3
CDR3 length: 13
CDR3 protein: CASSSPPGGEQYF

D gene: TRBD1
V gene: TRBV7-9
CDR3 length: 14
CDR3 protein: CASSFLGQPGEAFF

D gene: TRBD1
V gene: TRBV27
CDR3 length: 15
CDR3 protein: CASTSISTGAYGYTF

D gene: NA
V gene: TRBV29-1
CDR3 length: 14
CDR3 protein: CSVGGPWGTGELFF

D gene: NA
V gene: TRBV7-2
CDR3 length: 17
CDR3 protein: CASSLGSQGIRDSPLHF

D gene: TRBD1
V gene: TRBV18
CDR3 length: 18
CDR3 protein: CASSPSGQGVMTNTEAFF

D gene: NA
V gene: TRBV9
CDR3 length: 15
CDR3 protein: CASSGGGKDTDTQYF

D gene: NA
V gene: TRBV27
CDR3 length: 15
CDR3 protein: CASSPPSRFSYEQYF

D gene: TRBD1
V gene: TRBV6-5
CDR3 length: 12
CDR3 protein: CASRDRSYEQYF

D gene: TRBD1
V gene: TRBV19
CDR3 length: 15
CDR3 protein: CASSAGTGGTYEQYF

D gene: NA
V gene: TRBV7-2
CDR3 length: 14
CDR3 protein: CASSLWSSGNTIYF

D gene: NA
V gene: TRBV18
CDR3 length: 12
CDR3 protein: CASSPENQPQHF

D gene: TRBD1
V gene: TRBV11-2
CDR3 length: 13
CDR3 protein: CASSQGANTEAFF